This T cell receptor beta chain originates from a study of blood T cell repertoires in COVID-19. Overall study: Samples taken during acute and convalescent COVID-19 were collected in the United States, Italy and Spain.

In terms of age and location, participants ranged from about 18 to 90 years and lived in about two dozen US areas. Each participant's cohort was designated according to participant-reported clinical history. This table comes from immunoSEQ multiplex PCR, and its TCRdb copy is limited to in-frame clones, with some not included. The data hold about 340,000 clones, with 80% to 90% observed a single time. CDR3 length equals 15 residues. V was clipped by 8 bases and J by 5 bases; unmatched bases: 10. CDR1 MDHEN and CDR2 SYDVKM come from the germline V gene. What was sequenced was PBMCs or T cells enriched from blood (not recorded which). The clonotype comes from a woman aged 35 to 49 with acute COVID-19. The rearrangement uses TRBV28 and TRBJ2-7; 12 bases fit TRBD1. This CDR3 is CASLTPGQGANEQYF. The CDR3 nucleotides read TGTGCCAGCCTAACCCCGGGACAGGGGGCAAACGAGCAGTACTTC.